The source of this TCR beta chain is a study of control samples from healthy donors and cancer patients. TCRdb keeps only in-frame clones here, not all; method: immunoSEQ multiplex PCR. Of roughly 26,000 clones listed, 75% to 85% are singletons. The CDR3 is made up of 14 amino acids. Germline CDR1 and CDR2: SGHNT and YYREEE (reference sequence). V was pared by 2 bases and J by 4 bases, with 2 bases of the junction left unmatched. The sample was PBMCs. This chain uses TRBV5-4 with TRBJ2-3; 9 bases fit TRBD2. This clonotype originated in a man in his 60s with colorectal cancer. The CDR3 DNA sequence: TGTGCCAGCAGCTTAGGACTAGCGTCAGATACGCAGTATTTT. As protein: CASSLGLASDTQYF.